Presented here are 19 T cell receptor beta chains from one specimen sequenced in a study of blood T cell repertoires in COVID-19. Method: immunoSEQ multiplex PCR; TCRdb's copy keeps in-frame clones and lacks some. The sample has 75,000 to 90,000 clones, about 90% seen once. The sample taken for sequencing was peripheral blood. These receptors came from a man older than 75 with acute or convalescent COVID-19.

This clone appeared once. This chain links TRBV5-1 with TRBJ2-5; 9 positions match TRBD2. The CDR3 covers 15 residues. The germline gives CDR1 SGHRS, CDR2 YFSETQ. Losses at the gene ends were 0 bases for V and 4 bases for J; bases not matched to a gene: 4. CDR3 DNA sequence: TGCGCCAGCAGCTTGGTGGGCGGGAGGGGAGAGACCCAGTACTTC. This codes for CASSLVGGRGETQYF.

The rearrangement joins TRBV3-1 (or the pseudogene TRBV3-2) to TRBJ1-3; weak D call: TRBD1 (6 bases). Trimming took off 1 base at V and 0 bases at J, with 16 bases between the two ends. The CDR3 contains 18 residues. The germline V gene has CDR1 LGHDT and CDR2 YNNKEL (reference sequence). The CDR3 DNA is TGTGCCAGCAGCCAAGCGGGACAATCTCGAAGCTCTGGAAACACCATATATTTT. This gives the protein CASSQAGQSRSSGNTIYF.

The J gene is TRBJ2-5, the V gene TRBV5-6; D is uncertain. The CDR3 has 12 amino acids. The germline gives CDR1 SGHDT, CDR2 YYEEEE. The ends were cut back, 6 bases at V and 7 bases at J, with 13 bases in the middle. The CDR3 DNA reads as TGTGCCAGCACCTGGCAGTCGGGGACCCAGTACTTC. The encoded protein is CASTWQSGTQYF. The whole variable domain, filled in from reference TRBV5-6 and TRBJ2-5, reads DAGVTQSPTHLIKTRGQQVTLRCSPKSGHDTVSWYQQALGQGPQFIFQYYEEEERQRGNFPDRFSGHQFPNYSSELNVNALLLGDSALYLCASTWQSGTQYFGPGTRLLVL.

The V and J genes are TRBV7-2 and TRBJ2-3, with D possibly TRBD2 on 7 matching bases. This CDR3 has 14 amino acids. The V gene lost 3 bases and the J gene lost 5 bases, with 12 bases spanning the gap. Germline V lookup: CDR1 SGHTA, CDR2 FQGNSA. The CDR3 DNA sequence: TGTGCCAGCAGCTTGGGGGCGGGAGTAGATACGCAGTATTTT. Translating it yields CASSLGAGVDTQYF.

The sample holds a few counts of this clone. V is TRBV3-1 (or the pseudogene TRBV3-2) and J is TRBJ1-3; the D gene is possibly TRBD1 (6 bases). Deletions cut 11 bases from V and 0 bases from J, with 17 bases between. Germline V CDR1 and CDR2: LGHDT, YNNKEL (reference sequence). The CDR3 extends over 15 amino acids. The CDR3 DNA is TGTGCCGCATCAGTAGGGGGTAGCTCTGGAAACACCATATATTTT. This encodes CAASVGGSSGNTIYF.

In DNA, the CDR3 is TGTGCCACCACCAAAAACGACCCCAGGACAGGGGCTGGAAACACCATATATTTT. This gives the protein CATTKNDPRTGAGNTIYF. This chain connects TRBV2 to TRBJ1-3, with 9 bases identical to TRBD1. The CDR3 runs to 18 residues. The germline gives CDR1 SNHLY, CDR2 FYNNEI. V trimming: 10 bases; J trimming: 2 bases; junction bases outside the gene matches: 18.

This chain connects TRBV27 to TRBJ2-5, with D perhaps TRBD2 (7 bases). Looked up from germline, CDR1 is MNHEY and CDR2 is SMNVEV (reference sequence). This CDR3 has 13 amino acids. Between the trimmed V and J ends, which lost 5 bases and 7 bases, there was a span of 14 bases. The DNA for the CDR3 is TGTGCCAGCAGTGGGGGGGGCCCGGGGACCCAGTACTTC. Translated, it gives CASSGGGPGTQYF.

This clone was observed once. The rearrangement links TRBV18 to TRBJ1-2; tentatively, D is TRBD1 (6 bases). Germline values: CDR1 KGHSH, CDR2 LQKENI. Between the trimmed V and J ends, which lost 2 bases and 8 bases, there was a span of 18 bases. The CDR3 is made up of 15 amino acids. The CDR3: CASSPTGIPLVGYTF. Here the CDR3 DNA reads TGTGCCAGCTCACCAACAGGGATCCCCTTAGTGGGCTACACCTTC.

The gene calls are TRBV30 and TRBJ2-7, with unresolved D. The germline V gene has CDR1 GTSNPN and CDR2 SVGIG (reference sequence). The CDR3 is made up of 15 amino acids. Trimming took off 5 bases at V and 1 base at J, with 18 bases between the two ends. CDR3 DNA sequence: TGTGCCTGGGCCTATAGACATGACCTTTCCTACGAGCAGTACTTC. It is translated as CAWAYRHDLSYEQYF.

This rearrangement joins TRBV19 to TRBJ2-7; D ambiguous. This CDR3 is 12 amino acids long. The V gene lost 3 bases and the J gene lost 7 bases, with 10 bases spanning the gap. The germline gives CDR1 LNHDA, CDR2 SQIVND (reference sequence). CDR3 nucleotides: TGTGCCAGTAGTATCCCCTCGAGGGAGCAGTACTTC. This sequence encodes CASSIPSREQYF.

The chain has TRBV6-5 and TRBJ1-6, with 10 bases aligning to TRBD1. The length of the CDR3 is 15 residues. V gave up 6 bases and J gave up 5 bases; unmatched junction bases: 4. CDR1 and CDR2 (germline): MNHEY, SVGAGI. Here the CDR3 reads CASRGGTGDNSPLHF. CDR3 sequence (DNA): TGTGCCAGCAGAGGGGGGACAGGGGATAATTCACCCCTCCACTTT.

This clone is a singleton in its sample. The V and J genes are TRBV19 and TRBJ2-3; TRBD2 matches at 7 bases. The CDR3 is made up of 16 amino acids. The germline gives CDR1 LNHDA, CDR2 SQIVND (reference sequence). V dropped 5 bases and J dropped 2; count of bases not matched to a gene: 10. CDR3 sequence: CASSLSLARTTDTQYF. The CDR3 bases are TGTGCCAGTAGTCTGTCACTAGCGAGAACCACAGATACGCAGTATTTT. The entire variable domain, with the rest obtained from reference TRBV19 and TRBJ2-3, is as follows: DGGITQSPKYLFRKEGQNVTLSCEQNLNHDAMYWYRQDPGQGLRLIYYSQIVNDFQKGDIAEGYSVSREKKESFPLTVTSAQKNPTAFYLCASSLSLARTTDTQYFGPGTRLTVL.

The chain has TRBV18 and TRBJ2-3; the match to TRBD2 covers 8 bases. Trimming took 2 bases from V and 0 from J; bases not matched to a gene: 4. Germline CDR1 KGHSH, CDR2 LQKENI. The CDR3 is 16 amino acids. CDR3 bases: TGTGCCAGCTCACCAACCGGCGGGGGGAGCACAGATACGCAGTATTTT. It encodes CASSPTGGGSTDTQYF. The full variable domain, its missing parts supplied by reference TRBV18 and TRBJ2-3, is NAGVMQNPRHLVRRRGQEARLRCSPMKGHSHVYWYRQLPEEGLKFMVYLQKENIIDESGMPKERFSAEFPKEGPSILRIQQVVRGDSAAYFCASSPTGGGSTDTQYFGPGTRLTVL.

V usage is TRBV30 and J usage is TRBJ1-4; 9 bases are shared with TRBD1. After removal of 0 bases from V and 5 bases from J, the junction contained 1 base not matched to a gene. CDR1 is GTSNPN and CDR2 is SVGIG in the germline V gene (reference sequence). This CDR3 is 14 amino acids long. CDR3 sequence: CAWSVGTGNEKLFF. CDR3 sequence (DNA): TGTGCCTGGAGTGTTGGGACAGGGAATGAAAAACTGTTTTTT.

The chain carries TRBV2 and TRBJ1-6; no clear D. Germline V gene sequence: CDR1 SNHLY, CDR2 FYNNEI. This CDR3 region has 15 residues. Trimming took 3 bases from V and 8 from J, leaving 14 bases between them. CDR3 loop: CASSDSSPGDSPLHF. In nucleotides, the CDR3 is TGTGCCAGCAGTGATAGCTCTCCTGGAGATTCACCCCTCCACTTT.

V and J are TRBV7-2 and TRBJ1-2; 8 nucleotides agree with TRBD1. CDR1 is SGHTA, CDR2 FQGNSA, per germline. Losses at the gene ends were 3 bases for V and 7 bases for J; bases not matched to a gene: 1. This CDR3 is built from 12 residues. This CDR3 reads CASSLTGVGYTF. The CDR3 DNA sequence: TGTGCCAGCAGCTTGACAGGGGTTGGCTACACCTTC.

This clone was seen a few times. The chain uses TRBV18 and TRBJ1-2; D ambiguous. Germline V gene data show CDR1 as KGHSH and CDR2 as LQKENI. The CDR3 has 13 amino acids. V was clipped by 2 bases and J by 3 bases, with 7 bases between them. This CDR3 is CASSPGSDYGYTF. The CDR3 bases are TGTGCCAGCTCACCAGGCAGCGACTATGGCTACACCTTC. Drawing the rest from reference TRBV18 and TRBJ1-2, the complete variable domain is NAGVMQNPRHLVRRRGQEARLRCSPMKGHSHVYWYRQLPEEGLKFMVYLQKENIIDESGMPKERFSAEFPKEGPSILRIQQVVRGDSAAYFCASSPGSDYGYTFGSGTRLTVV.

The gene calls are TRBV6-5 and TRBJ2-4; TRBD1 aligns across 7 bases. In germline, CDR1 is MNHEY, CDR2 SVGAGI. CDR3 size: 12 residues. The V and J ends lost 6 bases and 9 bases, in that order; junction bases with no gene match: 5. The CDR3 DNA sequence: TGTGCCAGCAGGACAGGGAACAGCATTCAGTACTTC. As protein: CASRTGNSIQYF.

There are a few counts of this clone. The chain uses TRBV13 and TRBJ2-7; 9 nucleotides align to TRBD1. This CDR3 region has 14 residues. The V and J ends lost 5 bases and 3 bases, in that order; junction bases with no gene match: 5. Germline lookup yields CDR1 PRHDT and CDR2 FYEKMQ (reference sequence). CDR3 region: CASSGADRGYEQYF. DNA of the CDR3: TGTGCCAGCAGCGGAGCGGACAGGGGCTACGAGCAGTACTTC. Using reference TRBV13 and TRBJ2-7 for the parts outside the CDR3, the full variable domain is AAGVIQSPRHLIKEKRETATLKCYPIPRHDTVYWYQQGPGQDPQFLISFYEKMQSDKGSIPDRFSAQQFSDYHSELNMSSLELGDSALYFCASSGADRGYEQYFGPGTRLTVT.